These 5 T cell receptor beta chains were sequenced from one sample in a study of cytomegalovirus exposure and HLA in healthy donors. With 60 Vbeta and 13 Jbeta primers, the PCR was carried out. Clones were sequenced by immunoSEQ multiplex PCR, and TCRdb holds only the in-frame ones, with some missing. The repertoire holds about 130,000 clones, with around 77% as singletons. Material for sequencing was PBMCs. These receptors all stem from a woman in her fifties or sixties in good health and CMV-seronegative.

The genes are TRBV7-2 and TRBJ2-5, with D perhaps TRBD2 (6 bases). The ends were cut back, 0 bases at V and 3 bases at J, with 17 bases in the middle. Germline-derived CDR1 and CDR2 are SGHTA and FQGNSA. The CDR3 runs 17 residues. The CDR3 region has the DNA TGTGCCAGCAGCTTAGCGTCAGGAGGGAGGCCGAAAGAGACCCAGTACTTC. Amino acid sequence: CASSLASGGRPKETQYF.

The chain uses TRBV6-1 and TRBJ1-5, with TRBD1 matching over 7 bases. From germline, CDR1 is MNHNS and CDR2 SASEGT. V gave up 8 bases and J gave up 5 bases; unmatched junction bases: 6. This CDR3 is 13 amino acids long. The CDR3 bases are TGTGCCAGCGGAGGGGACAGCCATCAGCCCCAGCATTTT. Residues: CASGGDSHQPQHF.

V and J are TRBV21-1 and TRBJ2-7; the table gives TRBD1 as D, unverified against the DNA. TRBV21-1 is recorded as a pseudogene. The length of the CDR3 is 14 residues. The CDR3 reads CASSKVGRAGEQYV. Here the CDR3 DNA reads TGTGCCAGCAGCAAAGTTGGCAGGGCAGGCGAGCAGTACGTC.

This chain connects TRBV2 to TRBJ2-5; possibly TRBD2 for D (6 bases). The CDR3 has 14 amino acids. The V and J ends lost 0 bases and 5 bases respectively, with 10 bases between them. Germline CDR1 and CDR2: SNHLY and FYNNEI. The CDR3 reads CASSEAGAGETQYF. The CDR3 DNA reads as TGTGCCAGCAGTGAAGCGGGAGCGGGCGAGACCCAGTACTTC.

The CDR3 DNA reads as TGTGCCAGCAGAGAGGACAGGACATCCTATGGCTACACCTTC. It specifies CASREDRTSYGYTF. The chain links TRBV2 to TRBJ1-2; the match to TRBD1 covers 7 bases. CDR1 and CDR2 from the germline V gene are SNHLY and FYNNEI. This CDR3 has 14 amino acids. Trimming took 6 bases from V and 4 from J; bases not matched to a gene: 8.